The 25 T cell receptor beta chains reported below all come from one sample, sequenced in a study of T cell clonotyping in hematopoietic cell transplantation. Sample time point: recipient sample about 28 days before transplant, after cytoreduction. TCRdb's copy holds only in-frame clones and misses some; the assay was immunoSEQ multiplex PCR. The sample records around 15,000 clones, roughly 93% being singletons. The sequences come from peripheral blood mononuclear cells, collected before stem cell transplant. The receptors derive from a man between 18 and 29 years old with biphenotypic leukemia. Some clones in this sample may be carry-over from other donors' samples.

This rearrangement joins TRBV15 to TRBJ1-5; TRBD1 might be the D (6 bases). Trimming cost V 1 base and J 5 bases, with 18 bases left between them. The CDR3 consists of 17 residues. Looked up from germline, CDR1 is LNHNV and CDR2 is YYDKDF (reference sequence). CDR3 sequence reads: CATSRAFRTALDQPQHF. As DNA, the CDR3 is TGTGCCACCAGCAGAGCCTTCCGGACAGCATTAGATCAGCCCCAGCATTTT.

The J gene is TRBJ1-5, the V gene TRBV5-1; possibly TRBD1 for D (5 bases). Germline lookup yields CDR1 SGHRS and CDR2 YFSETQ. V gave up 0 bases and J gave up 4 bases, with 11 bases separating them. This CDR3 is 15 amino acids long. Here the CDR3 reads CASSLAGAWNQPQHF. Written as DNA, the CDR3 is TGCGCCAGCAGCTTGGCCGGGGCATGGAATCAGCCCCAGCATTTT.

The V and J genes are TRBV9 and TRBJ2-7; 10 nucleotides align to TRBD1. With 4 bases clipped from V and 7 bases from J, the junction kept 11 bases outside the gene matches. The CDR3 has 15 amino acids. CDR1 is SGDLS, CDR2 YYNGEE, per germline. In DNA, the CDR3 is TGTGCCAGCAGCCCCTTGGGGACAGGGGTCGAGGAGCAGTACTTC. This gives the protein CASSPLGTGVEEQYF.

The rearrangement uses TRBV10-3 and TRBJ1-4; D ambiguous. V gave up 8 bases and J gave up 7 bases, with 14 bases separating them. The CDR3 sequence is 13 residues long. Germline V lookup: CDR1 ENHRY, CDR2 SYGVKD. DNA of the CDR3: TGTGCCATCGCGGCTCGGGGAGGTGAAAAACTGTTTTTT. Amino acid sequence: CAIAARGGEKLFF.

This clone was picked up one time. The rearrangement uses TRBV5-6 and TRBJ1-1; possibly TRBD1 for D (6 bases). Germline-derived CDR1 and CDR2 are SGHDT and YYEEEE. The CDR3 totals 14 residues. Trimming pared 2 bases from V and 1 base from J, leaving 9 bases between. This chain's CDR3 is CASSFARGNTEAFF. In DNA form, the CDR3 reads TGTGCCAGCAGCTTTGCCAGGGGGAACACTGAAGCTTTCTTT.

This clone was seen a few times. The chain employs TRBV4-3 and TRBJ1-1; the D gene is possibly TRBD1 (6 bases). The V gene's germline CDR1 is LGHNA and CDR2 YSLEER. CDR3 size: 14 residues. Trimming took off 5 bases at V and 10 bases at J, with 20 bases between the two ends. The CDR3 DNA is TGCGCCAGCAGCAAAGTGGGGGGGGACAAAGGAGCTTTCTTT. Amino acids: CASSKVGGDKGAFF.

This chain's CDR3 is CASRSSSGVAQPQHF. The CDR3 DNA reads TGTGCCAGTAGGTCTAGTTCAGGGGTGGCTCAGCCCCAGCATTTT. V usage is TRBV19 and J usage is TRBJ1-5; D may be TRBD1 (6 bases). Trimming stripped 6 bases from V and 6 bases from J, with 18 bases between. There are 15 residues in the CDR3. Germline CDR1 reads LNHDA; CDR2 reads SQIVND (reference sequence).

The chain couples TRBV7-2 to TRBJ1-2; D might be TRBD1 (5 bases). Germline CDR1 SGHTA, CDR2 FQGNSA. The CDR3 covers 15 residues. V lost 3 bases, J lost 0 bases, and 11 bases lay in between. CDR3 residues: CASSLTQEPNYGYTF. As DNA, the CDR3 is TGTGCCAGCAGCTTGACACAGGAGCCTAACTATGGCTACACCTTC.

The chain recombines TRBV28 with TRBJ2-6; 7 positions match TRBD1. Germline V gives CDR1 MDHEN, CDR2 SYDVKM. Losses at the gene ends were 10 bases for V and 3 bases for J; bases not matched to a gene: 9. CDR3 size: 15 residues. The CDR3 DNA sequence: TGTGCCATCGAGGGGGCACGAGGTGGGGCCAACGTCCTGACTTTC. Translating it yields CAIEGARGGANVLTF. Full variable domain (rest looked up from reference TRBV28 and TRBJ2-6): DVKVTQSSRYLVKRTGEKVFLECVQDMDHENMFWYRQDPGLGLRLIYFSYDVKMKEKGDIPEGYSVSREKKERFSLILESASTNQTSMYLCAIEGARGGANVLTFGAGSRLTVL.

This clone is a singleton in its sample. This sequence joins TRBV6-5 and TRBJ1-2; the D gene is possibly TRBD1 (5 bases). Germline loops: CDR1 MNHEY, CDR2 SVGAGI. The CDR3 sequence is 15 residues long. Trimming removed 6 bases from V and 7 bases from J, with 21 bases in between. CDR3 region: CASRYSTGTRPGYTF. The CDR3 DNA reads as TGTGCCAGCAGGTATTCAACAGGAACCCGACCTGGCTACACCTTC.

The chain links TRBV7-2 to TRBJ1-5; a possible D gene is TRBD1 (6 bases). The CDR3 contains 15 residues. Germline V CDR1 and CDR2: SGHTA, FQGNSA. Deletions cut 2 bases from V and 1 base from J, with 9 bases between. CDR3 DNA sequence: TGTGCCAGCAGCTTATACAGGGAAAGCAATCAGCCCCAGCATTTT. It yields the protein CASSLYRESNQPQHF.

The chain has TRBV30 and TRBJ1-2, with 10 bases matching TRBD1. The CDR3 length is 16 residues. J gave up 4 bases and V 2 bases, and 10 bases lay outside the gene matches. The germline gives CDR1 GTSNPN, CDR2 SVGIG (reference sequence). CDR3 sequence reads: CAWSSGTGDIGYGYTF. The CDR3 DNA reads TGTGCCTGGAGTTCCGGGACAGGGGATATCGGCTATGGCTACACCTTC.

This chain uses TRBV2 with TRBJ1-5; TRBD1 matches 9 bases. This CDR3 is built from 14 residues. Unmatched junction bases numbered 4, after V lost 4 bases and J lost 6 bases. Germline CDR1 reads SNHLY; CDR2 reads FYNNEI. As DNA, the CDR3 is TGTGCCAGCAGTGTGGGACAGGGAAGTCAGCCCCAGCATTTT. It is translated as CASSVGQGSQPQHF.

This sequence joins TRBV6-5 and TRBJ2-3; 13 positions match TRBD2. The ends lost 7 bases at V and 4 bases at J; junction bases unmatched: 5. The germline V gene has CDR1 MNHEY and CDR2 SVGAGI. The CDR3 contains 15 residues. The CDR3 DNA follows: TGTGCCAGCACTGCGACTAGCGGGGGGCCAGATACGCAGTATTTT. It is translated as CASTATSGGPDTQYF.

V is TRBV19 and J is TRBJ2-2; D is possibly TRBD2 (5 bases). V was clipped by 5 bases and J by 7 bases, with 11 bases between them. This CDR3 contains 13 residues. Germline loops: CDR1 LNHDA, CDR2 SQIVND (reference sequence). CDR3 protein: CASSASGSGELFF. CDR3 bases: TGTGCCAGTAGTGCCAGTGGGAGCGGGGAGCTGTTTTTT.

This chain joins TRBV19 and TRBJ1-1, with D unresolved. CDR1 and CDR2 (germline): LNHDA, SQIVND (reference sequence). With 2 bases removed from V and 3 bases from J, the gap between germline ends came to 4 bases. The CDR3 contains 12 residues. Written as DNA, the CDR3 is TGTGCCAGTAGTATAAGGCACACTGAAGCTTTCTTT. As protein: CASSIRHTEAFF.

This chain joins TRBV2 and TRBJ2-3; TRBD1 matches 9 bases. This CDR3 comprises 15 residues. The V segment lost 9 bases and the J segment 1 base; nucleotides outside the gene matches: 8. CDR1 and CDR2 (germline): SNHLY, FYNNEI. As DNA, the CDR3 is TGTGCCAGTTCTTTACAGGGGGCTGGCACAGATACGCAGTATTTT. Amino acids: CASSLQGAGTDTQYF.

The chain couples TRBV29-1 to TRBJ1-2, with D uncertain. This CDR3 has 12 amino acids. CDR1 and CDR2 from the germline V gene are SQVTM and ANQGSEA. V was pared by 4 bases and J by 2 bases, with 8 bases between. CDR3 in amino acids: CSVAKGNYGYTF. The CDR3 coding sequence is TGCAGCGTTGCAAAAGGGAACTATGGCTACACCTTC.

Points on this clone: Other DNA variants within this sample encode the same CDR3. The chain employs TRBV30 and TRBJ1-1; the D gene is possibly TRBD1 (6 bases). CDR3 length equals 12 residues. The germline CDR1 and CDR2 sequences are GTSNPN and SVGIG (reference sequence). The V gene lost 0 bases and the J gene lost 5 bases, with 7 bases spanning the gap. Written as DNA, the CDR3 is TGTGCCTGGAGTGTAGGGGGAACTGAAGCTTTCTTT. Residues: CAWSVGGTEAFF.

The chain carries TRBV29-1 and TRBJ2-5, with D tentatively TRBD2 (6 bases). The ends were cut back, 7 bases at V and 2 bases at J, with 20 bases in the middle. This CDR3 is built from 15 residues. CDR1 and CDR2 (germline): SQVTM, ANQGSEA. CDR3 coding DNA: TGCAGCGCTTCCGGGGGATTGGGTCGTCAAGAGACCCAGTACTTC. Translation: CSASGGLGRQETQYF.

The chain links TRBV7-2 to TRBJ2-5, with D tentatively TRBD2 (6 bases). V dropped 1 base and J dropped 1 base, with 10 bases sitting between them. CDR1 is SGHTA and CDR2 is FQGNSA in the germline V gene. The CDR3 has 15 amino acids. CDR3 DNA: TGTGCCAGCAGCTTAGTGGAGGGTAGCCAAGAGACCCAGTACTTC. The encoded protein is CASSLVEGSQETQYF.

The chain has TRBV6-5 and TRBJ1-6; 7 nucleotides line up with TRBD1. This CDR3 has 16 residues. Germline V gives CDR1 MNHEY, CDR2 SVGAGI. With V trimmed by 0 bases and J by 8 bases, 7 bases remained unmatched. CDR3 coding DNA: TGTGCCAGCAGTTACTCGAAAAGGGACAGAGATTCACCCCTCCACTTT. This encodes CASSYSKRDRDSPLHF.

DNA of the CDR3: TGTGCCAGTAGTACACCACAGGATAAAGAGACCCAGTACTTC. The encoded protein is CASSTPQDKETQYF. The chain uses TRBV19 and TRBJ2-5; possible D gene TRBD1, 5 bases. This CDR3 comprises 14 residues. Trimming removed 4 bases from V and 3 bases from J, with 12 bases in between. The germline V gene encodes CDR1 LNHDA and CDR2 SQIVND (reference sequence). The variable domain in full, completed from reference TRBV19 and TRBJ2-5, reads DGGITQSPKYLFRKEGQNVTLSCEQNLNHDAMYWYRQDPGQGLRLIYYSQIVNDFQKGDIAEGYSVSREKKESFPLTVTSAQKNPTAFYLCASSTPQDKETQYFGPGTRLLVL.

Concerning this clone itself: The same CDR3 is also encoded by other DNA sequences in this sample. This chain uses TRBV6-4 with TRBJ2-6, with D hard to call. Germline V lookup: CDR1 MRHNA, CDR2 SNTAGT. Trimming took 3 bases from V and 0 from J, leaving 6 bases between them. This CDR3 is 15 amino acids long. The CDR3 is CASSDSSSGANVLTF. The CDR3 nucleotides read TGTGCCAGCAGTGATTCTAGCTCTGGGGCCAACGTCCTGACTTTC.

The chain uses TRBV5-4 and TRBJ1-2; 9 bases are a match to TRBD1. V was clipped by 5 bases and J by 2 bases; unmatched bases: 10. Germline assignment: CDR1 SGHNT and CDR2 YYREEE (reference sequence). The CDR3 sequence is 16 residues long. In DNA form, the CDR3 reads TGTGCCAGCAGTTACGGTGGACAGGGGACAAACTATGGCTACACCTTC. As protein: CASSYGGQGTNYGYTF.